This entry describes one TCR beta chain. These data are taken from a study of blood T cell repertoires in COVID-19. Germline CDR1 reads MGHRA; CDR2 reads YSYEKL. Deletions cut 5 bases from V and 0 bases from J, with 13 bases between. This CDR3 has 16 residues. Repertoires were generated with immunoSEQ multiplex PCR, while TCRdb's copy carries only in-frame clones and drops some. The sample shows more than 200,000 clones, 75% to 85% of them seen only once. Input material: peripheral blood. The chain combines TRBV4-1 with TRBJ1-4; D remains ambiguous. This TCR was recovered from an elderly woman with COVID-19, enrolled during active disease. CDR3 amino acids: CASSSRRTTTNEKLFF. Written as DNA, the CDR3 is TGCGCCAGCAGCTCCCGCCGGACTACAACTAATGAAAAACTGTTTTTT.